This T cell receptor (beta chain) stems from a study of OX40 agonist ivuxolimab in advanced cancers. Study-level results: No antigen was identified for the clonally expanded peripheral T cells.

This clone was counted a single time. What it binds is unknown. Libraries were prepared by immunoSEQ multiplex PCR; TCRdb keeps only in-frame clonotypes and omits some of them. This sample has around 25,000 clones, with more than 75% found just once. Germline lookup yields CDR1 LGHNA and CDR2 YNFKEQ. The V gene lost 6 bases and the J gene lost 3 bases, with 15 bases spanning the gap. This CDR3 is built from 15 residues. Here the sequenced sample was CD4+ or CD8+ T cells sorted from blood, taken in a trial of the OX40 agonist ivuxolimab. This sequence joins TRBV4-2 and TRBJ2-1; D is possibly TRBD2 (6 bases). This TCR came from an adult with an advanced solid tumor such as melanoma, head and neck, liver or kidney cancer. The CDR3 spells CASRGELEGYNEQFF. In DNA form, the CDR3 reads TGTGCCAGCAGGGGTGAACTGGAGGGCTACAATGAGCAGTTCTTC.